The 13 T cell receptor beta chains presented below share a single source sample, sequenced in a study of blood T cell repertoires in COVID-19. Generated by immunoSEQ multiplex PCR, the TCRdb table keeps only in-frame clones and is missing some. The sample holds 150,000 to 200,000 clones; approximately 87% are singletons and the top ten take around a sixth. Sequencing was done on a sample of peripheral blood. The source is a person aged 70 to 85 with COVID-19, enrolled during active disease.

The genes are TRBV28 and TRBJ1-2; 9 bases are a match to TRBD1. Germline V gives CDR1 MDHEN, CDR2 SYDVKM. This CDR3 comprises 15 residues. V trimming: 6 bases; J trimming: 9 bases; junction bases outside the gene matches: 14. Written as DNA, the CDR3 is TGTGCCAGCAGCTCTGGGGGGCAGGGACAGGGAAGCTACACCTTC. Translated, it gives CASSSGGQGQGSYTF.

The chain joins TRBV11-3 to TRBJ2-3; 9 bases align to TRBD2. Germline V gene lookup returns CDR1 SGHNT and CDR2 YENEEA. The V segment lost 1 base and the J segment 4 bases; nucleotides outside the gene matches: 9. The CDR3 is 17 amino acids. The CDR3 DNA reads TGTGCCAGCAGCTTAGGCTGGCGGACTAGCGTCCCAGATACGCAGTATTTT. Amino acid sequence: CASSLGWRTSVPDTQYF.

The V gene is TRBV19, the J gene TRBJ2-7; 11 nucleotides match TRBD1. Per germline, CDR1 LNHDA and CDR2 SQIVND (reference sequence). There are 16 residues in the CDR3. Losses at the gene ends were 7 bases for V and 7 bases for J; bases not matched to a gene: 15. The DNA of the CDR3 is TGTGCCAGTACCCCTCGGATCGGACAGGGGGCGGGAGAGCAGTACTTC. Translation: CASTPRIGQGAGEQYF.

The chain carries TRBV5-6 and TRBJ2-5, with D tentatively TRBD1 (5 bases). This CDR3 has 13 residues. Germline V lookup: CDR1 SGHDT, CDR2 YYEEEE. Trimming stripped 4 bases from V and 1 base from J, with 8 bases between. The CDR3 loop reads CASSPDIQETQYF. DNA for the CDR3: TGTGCCAGCAGCCCGGACATCCAAGAGACCCAGTACTTC.

This chain joins TRBV29-1 and TRBJ2-2; D is unclear. CDR1 SQVTM and CDR2 ANQGSEA come from the germline V gene. The CDR3 runs 13 residues. Trimming shortened V by 3 bases and J by 0 bases, and 5 bases separated the two germline ends. In DNA, the CDR3 is TGCAGCGTTGACCCCGCGAACACCGGGGAGCTGTTTTTT. Its translation is CSVDPANTGELFF.

V is TRBV3-1 (or the pseudogene TRBV3-2) and J is TRBJ1-2; TRBD1 matches at 9 bases. The CDR3 consists of 16 residues. Germline V gives CDR1 LGHDT, CDR2 YNNKEL (reference sequence). The ends lost 4 bases at V and 2 bases at J; junction bases unmatched: 8. CDR3 in amino acids: CASSPNRGRWNYGYTF. DNA for the CDR3: TGTGCCAGCAGCCCGAACAGGGGGCGCTGGAACTATGGCTACACCTTC.

CDR3 sequence reads: CASSPAGGADTQYF. For the CDR3, the DNA is TGTGCCAGCAGCCCGGCGGGGGGGGCAGATACGCAGTATTTT. The chain recombines TRBV5-6 with TRBJ2-3, with 9 bases matching TRBD2. V was pared by 4 bases and J by 4 bases, with 4 bases of the junction left unmatched. The CDR3 length is 14 residues. The germline gives CDR1 SGHDT, CDR2 YYEEEE.

The chain links TRBV24-1 to TRBJ2-1; TRBD2 aligns across 7 bases. With V trimmed by 7 bases and J by 10 bases, 9 bases remained unmatched. The CDR3 spans 13 residues. Germline V gene data show CDR1 as KGHDR and CDR2 as SFDVKD. CDR3 in amino acids: CATSHGGIGEQFF. CDR3 sequence (DNA): TGTGCCACCAGCCACGGGGGGATTGGCGAGCAGTTCTTC.

This clone was seen a handful of times. One junction end does not reproduce the germline sequence, and a read error may be involved. This sequence joins TRBV5-4 and TRBJ1-6; D call uncertain. The germline V gene has CDR1 SGHNT and CDR2 YYREEE (reference sequence). This CDR3 has 12 residues. This CDR3 reads CASTLPVSPLHF. The CDR3 DNA is TGTGCCAGCACCTTGCCGGTTTCACCCCTCCACTTT. Full variable domain (outside the CDR3, taken from reference TRBV5-4 and TRBJ1-6): ETGVTQSPTHLIKTRGQQVTLRCSSQSGHNTVSWYQQALGQGPQFIFQYYREEENGRGNFPPRFSGLQFPNYSSELNVNALELDDSALYLCASTLPVSPLHFGNGTRLTVT.

The chain uses TRBV6-1 and TRBJ2-2; no clear D gene. The CDR3 loop spans 16 amino acids. Trimming removed 4 bases at V and 0 bases at J, with 12 bases between. Germline V gene sequence: CDR1 MNHNS, CDR2 SASEGT. For the CDR3, the DNA is TGTGCCAGCAGTGCTAAATTTGGTTCGAACACCGGGGAGCTGTTTTTT. Protein sequence: CASSAKFGSNTGELFF.

The chain's CDR3 is CASTDRDRVNNEQFF. The CDR3, as DNA: TGTGCCAGCACCGACCGGGACAGGGTAAACAATGAGCAGTTCTTC. The chain uses TRBV6-5 and TRBJ2-1, with 9 bases matching TRBD1. V dropped 7 bases and J dropped 5; count of bases not matched to a gene: 9. CDR1 and CDR2 (germline): MNHEY, SVGAGI. The CDR3 extends over 15 amino acids.

V gene TRBV7-9 combines with J gene TRBJ2-3; D is possibly TRBD2 (6 bases). In germline, CDR1 is SEHNR, CDR2 FQNEAQ (reference sequence). This CDR3 has 16 residues. Trimming removed 6 bases at V and 6 bases at J, with 22 bases between. CDR3: CASSIRDFRRRDTQYF. CDR3 nucleotide sequence: TGTGCCAGCAGTATACGGGACTTCCGACGGAGGGATACGCAGTATTTT. The entire variable domain, with the rest obtained from reference TRBV7-9 and TRBJ2-3, is as follows: DTGVSQNPRHKITKRGQNVTFRCDPISEHNRLYWYRQTLGQGPEFLTYFQNEAQLEKSRLLSDRFSAERPKGSFSTLEIQRTEQGDSAMYLCASSIRDFRRRDTQYFGPGTRLTVL.

The rearrangement links TRBV2 to TRBJ2-7; D is uncertain. Germline lookup yields CDR1 SNHLY and CDR2 FYNNEI. There are 12 residues in the CDR3. V gave up 4 bases and J gave up 0 bases, with 4 bases separating them. DNA of the CDR3: TGTGCCAGCAGTGCCAGCTCCTACGAGCAGTACTTC. The encoded protein is CASSASSYEQYF.